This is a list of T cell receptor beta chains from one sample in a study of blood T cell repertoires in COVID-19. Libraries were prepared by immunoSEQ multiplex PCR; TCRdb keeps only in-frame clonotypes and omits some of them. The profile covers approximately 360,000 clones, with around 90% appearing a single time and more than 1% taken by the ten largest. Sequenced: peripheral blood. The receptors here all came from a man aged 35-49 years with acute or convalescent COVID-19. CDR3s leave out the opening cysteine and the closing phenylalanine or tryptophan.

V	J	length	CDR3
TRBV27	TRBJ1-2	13	ASSLSNLGADGYT
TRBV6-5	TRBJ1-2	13	ASSFTRTGNYGYT
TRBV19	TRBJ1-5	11	ASSGTGNQPQH
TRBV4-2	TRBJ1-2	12	ASSPLGESHGYT
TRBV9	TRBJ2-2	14	ASSGGLAPNTGELF
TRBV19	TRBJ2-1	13	ASSISAGGYNEQF
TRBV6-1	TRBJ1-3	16	ASSESAAGGEVGNTIY
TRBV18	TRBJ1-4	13	ASSQNPATNEKLF
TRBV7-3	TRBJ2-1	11	ASSTQGLGEQF
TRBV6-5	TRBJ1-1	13	ASRLRGGLNTEAF
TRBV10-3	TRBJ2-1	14	AISERTSGRSYEQF
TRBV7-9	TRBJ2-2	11	ASSSGGTGELF
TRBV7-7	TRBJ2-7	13	ASSLSLGGSYEQY
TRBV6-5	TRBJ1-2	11	ASSYGAGGGYT
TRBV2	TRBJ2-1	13	ASSASRGPYNEQF
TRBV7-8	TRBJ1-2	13	ASSSQGLDVYGYT
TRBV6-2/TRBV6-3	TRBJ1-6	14	ASSYEGAGGNSPLH
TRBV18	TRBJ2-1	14	ASSPKTGGEADEQF
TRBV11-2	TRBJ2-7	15	ASSLDPERGGDYEQY
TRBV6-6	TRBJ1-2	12	ASSYGPLTYGYT
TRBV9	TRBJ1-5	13	ASSTDREEGQPQH
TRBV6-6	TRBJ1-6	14	ASSKDRGSYNSPLH
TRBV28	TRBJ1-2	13	ASSLGRGHLGGYT
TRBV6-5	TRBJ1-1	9	ASRRDTEAF
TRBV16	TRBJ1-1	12	ASSTTGFVAEAF
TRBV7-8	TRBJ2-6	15	ASTGTGTISGANVLT
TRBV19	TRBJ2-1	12	ASSIDRGNGPSF
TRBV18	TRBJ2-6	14	ASSPVGGYGANVLT
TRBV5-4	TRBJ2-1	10	ATEDYLNEQF
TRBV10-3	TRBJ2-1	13	AISPGQGWDHEQF
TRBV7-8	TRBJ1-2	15	ASSRNSRTQSSGGYT
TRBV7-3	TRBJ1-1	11	ASSPAGREVAF
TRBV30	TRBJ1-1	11	AYGRNTNTEAF
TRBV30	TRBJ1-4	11	AWSADRDEKLF
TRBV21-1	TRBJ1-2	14	ASSKGNRGVGYGYT
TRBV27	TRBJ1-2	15	ASSLSRRTGTNYGYT
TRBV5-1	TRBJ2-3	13	ASSRRQPNTDTQY
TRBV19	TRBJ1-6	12	ASSNRDTNSPLH
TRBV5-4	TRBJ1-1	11	ASSTRTEGEAF
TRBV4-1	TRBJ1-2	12	ASSRQTGDYGYT
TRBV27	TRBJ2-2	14	ASSLSSDRDRRELF